This TCR beta chain comes out of a study of blood T cell repertoires in COVID-19. CDR1 and CDR2 from the germline V gene are LGHDT and YNNKEL (reference sequence). The CDR3 covers 12 residues. The junction had 4 bases not matched to a gene; V was cut back by 4 bases and J by 13 bases. TCRdb's table, derived via immunoSEQ multiplex PCR, lists solely in-frame clones and lacks some. The repertoire consists of 140,000 to 150,000 clones, with 70% to 90% occurring once and the leading ten covering around 2.5%. This chain joins TRBV3-1 (or the pseudogene TRBV3-2) and TRBJ1-2; TRBD1 aligns across 12 bases. The receptor was derived from a human donor with acute or convalescent COVID-19. The donor label of this sample is uncertain. The sample taken for sequencing was peripheral blood. Here the CDR3 reads CASSPGQGACTF. The CDR3, as DNA: TGTGCCAGCAGCCCGGGACAGGGGGCTTGCACCTTC.